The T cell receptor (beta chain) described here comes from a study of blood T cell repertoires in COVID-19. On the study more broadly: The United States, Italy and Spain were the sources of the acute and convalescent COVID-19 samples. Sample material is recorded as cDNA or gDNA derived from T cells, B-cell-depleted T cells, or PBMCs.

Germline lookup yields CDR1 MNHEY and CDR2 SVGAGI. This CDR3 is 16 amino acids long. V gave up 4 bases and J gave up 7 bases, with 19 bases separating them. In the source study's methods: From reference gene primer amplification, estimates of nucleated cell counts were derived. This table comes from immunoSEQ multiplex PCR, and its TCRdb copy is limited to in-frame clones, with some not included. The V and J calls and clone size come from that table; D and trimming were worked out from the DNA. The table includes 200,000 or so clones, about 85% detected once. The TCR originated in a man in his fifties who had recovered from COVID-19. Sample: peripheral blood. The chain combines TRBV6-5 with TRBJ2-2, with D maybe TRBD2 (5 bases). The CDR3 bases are TGTGCCAGCAGTTGGGTTCGGCCGACTATAGGCGGGGAGCTGTTTTTT. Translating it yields CASSWVRPTIGGELFF.